What follows are 23 T cell receptor beta chains derived from one specimen sequenced in a study of blood T cell repertoires in COVID-19. TCRdb's table, derived via immunoSEQ multiplex PCR, lists solely in-frame clones and lacks some. The top ten hold roughly 21% of the sample, which has 150,000 to 200,000 clones, about 85% seen once. Sequencing was performed on peripheral blood. These receptors were obtained from a man in his sixties with active or convalescent COVID-19.

J is TRBJ2-5 and V is TRBV5-1; 8 nucleotides align to TRBD1. This CDR3 spans 15 amino acids. The V segment lost 5 bases and the J segment 4 bases; nucleotides outside the gene matches: 10. The germline V gene encodes CDR1 SGHRS and CDR2 YFSETQ. CDR3 in amino acids: CASRRWQGASETQYF. CDR3 nucleotides: TGCGCCAGCAGGCGTTGGCAGGGGGCGTCAGAGACCCAGTACTTC.

Here the CDR3 reads CASSEGTGGYNSPLHF. Here the CDR3 DNA reads TGTGCCAGCAGTGAGGGGACAGGGGGCTATAATTCACCCCTCCACTTT. The V gene is TRBV6-1, the J gene TRBJ1-6; 11 nucleotides line up with TRBD1. Trimming at V came to 3 bases and at J to 3 bases, leaving 1 base not matched to a gene. This CDR3 spans 16 amino acids. CDR1 and CDR2 from the germline V gene are MNHNS and SASEGT.

This clone came up a few times. The CDR3 DNA sequence: TGTGCCAGCAGTTACGGGGTGAGAGGGGGCAATGAGCAGTTCTTC. Translation: CASSYGVRGGNEQFF. The genes are TRBV7-3 and TRBJ2-1, with D tentatively TRBD1 (6 bases). CDR1 is SGHTA and CDR2 is FQGTGA in the germline V gene. The length of the CDR3 is 15 residues. Trimming cost V 6 bases and J 6 bases, with 18 bases left between them. The full variable domain, rest sourced from reference TRBV7-3 and TRBJ2-1, is GAGVSQTPSNKVTEKGKYVELRCDPISGHTALYWYRQSLGQGPEFLIYFQGTGAADDSGLPNDRFFAVRPEGSVSTLKIQRTERGDSAVYLCASSYGVRGGNEQFFGPGTRLTVL.

As regards this clone: The same CDR3 can be traced to other DNA sequences in this sample. The chain is built from TRBV2 and TRBJ2-7; no clear D. V lost 3 bases and J 7 bases, leaving 7 bases between the germline ends. This CDR3 has 11 amino acids. Germline V lookup: CDR1 SNHLY, CDR2 FYNNEI. DNA for the CDR3: TGTGCCAGCAGTGACTCTAGGGAGCAGTACTTC. It is translated as CASSDSREQYF.

The chain links TRBV29-1 to TRBJ2-5; 9 bases agree with TRBD2. In germline, CDR1 is SQVTM, CDR2 ANQGSEA. The length of the CDR3 is 15 residues. Trimming took 3 bases from V and 4 from J; bases not matched to a gene: 9. The DNA of the CDR3 is TGCAGCGTTGAGAGCCGGCGGGGGGGCCCAGAGACCCAGTACTTC. This sequence encodes CSVESRRGGPETQYF.

This clone occurred a few times. The chain carries TRBV15 and TRBJ1-5; perhaps TRBD1 as D (6 bases). This CDR3 contains 20 residues. The germline V and J ends were trimmed by 0 bases and 2 bases, with 23 bases remaining between them. The germline V gene encodes CDR1 LNHNV and CDR2 YYDKDF (reference sequence). As DNA, the CDR3 is TGTGCCACCAGCAGAGATAGGATTCAGGGGTCGGAGTTGGGCAATCAGCCCCAGCATTTT. It translates to CATSRDRIQGSELGNQPQHF.

The rearrangement uses TRBV10-2 and TRBJ1-1; 9 nucleotides agree with TRBD1. Looked up from germline, CDR1 is WSHSY and CDR2 is SAAADI. The length of the CDR3 is 14 residues. V lost 8 bases and J lost 1; bases outside the gene matches: 5. CDR3 bases: TGCGCCAGCTTGAAACAGGGGGCGAACACTGAAGCTTTCTTT. Protein product: CASLKQGANTEAFF.

This chain joins TRBV7-2 and TRBJ2-5; D is uncertain. The ends were cut back, 2 bases at V and 5 bases at J, with 6 bases in the middle. Germline V CDR1 and CDR2: SGHTA, FQGNSA. CDR3 size: 12 residues. The CDR3 bases are TGTGCCAGCAGCTTACCGAGGGAGACCCAGTACTTC. It is translated as CASSLPRETQYF.

The chain recombines TRBV18 with TRBJ1-5, with 7 bases aligning to TRBD1. Germline V gene lookup returns CDR1 KGHSH and CDR2 LQKENI. The CDR3 sequence is 14 residues long. The trim removed 4 bases at V and 4 bases at J, leaving 4 bases unmatched. Here the CDR3 DNA reads TGTGCCAGCTCACGACAGGGTGAAAATCAGCCCCAGCATTTT. Translation: CASSRQGENQPQHF.

V usage is TRBV7-6 and J usage is TRBJ2-7; 15 bases agree with TRBD2. Unmatched junction bases numbered 5, after V lost 5 bases and J lost 3 bases. The germline gives CDR1 SGHVS, CDR2 FNYEAQ. The CDR3 is made up of 16 amino acids. CDR3 in amino acids: CASSQGLAGGNYEQYF. The CDR3 coding sequence is TGTGCCAGCAGCCAGGGACTAGCGGGGGGCAACTACGAGCAGTACTTC.

The chain recombines TRBV3-1 (or the pseudogene TRBV3-2) with TRBJ1-2; the D is unclear. This CDR3 comprises 12 residues. The germline V and J ends were trimmed by 5 bases and 8 bases, with 12 bases remaining between them. Germline V lookup: CDR1 LGHDT, CDR2 YNNKEL (reference sequence). Written as DNA, the CDR3 is TGTGCCAGCAGCTCCGTAAGAGAGGGCTACACCTTC. Translated, it gives CASSSVREGYTF.

This clone occurred once. The rearrangement links TRBV19 to TRBJ2-1; the D gene is possibly TRBD1 (5 bases). This CDR3 is built from 13 residues. The germline V and J ends were trimmed by 7 bases and 4 bases, with 11 bases remaining between them. CDR1 and CDR2 from the germline V gene are LNHDA and SQIVND (reference sequence). In nucleotides, the CDR3 is TGTGCCAGTAACCAGGGATGGTACAATGAGCAGTTCTTC. This codes for CASNQGWYNEQFF.

This clone turned up a few times. The chain uses TRBV5-1 and TRBJ1-3, with TRBD1 matching over 7 bases. Germline values: CDR1 SGHRS, CDR2 YFSETQ. The CDR3 length is 18 residues. V was pared by 0 bases and J by 1 base, with 10 bases of the junction left unmatched. The CDR3 is CASSLDGRGQRSGNTIYF. The CDR3 DNA reads TGCGCCAGCAGCTTGGATGGTCGGGGACAGAGGTCTGGAAACACCATATATTTT.

V usage is TRBV4-1 and J usage is TRBJ2-1; 10 bases agree with TRBD1. Trimming at V came to 5 bases and at J to 4 bases, leaving 8 bases not matched to a gene. The CDR3 consists of 16 residues. Germline CDR1 and CDR2: MGHRA and YSYEKL. DNA for the CDR3: TGCGCCAGCAGCAAAGGACAGGGGGGGATATACAATGAGCAGTTCTTC. Translation gives CASSKGQGGIYNEQFF.

This chain links TRBV2 with TRBJ1-5, with D tentatively TRBD1 (6 bases). Germline CDR1 is SNHLY and CDR2 is FYNNEI. V was cut by 4 bases and J by 2 bases, with 9 bases left in between. The CDR3 totals 14 residues. CDR3 sequence: CASSGPGGNQPQHF. The CDR3 DNA reads TGTGCCAGCAGTGGACCAGGGGGCAATCAGCCCCAGCATTTT.

The genes are TRBV9 and TRBJ2-1, with 9 bases aligning to TRBD2. CDR1 SGDLS and CDR2 YYNGEE come from the germline V gene. V lost 0 bases, J lost 2 bases, and 3 bases stayed unmatched. The CDR3 has 16 amino acids. The CDR3 region is CASSVGKRGAYNEQFF. In DNA, the CDR3 is TGTGCCAGCAGCGTAGGGAAGCGGGGGGCCTACAATGAGCAGTTCTTC. Looking up the rest from reference TRBV9 and TRBJ2-1 gives the full variable domain: DSGVTQTPKHLITATGQRVTLRCSPRSGDLSVYWYQQSLDQGLQFLIQYYNGEERAKGNILERFSAQQFPDLHSELNLSSLELGDSALYFCASSVGKRGAYNEQFFGPGTRLTVL.

The rearrangement links TRBV29-1 to TRBJ2-7, with a weak D call TRBD2 (5 bases). The V and J ends lost 5 bases and 2 bases respectively, with 13 bases between them. There are 13 residues in the CDR3. From germline, CDR1 is SQVTM and CDR2 ANQGSEA. The CDR3 coding sequence is TGCAGCGTTTATAGCGAAAGAACCTACGAGCAGTACTTC. Protein product: CSVYSERTYEQYF.

The rearrangement uses TRBV6-5 and TRBJ1-6; possibly TRBD1 for D (6 bases). V shed 2 bases and J shed 0 bases, with 8 bases lying between them. Looked up from germline, CDR1 is MNHEY and CDR2 is SVGAGI. This CDR3 region has 16 residues. CDR3 DNA: TGTGCCAGCAGTTACGGGGGCAGCTCCTATAATTCACCCCTCCACTTT. Translation: CASSYGGSSYNSPLHF.

This rearrangement joins TRBV21-1 to TRBJ2-3; TRBD2 is the table's D call, not checked against the DNA. TRBV21-1 is assigned pseudogene status. There are 12 residues in the CDR3. CDR3 protein: CASSTGTPSQYF. CDR3 nucleotides: TGTGCCAGCAGTACCGGGACTCCTTCGCAGTATTTT.

This clone was seen repeatedly, ten times or more. J is TRBJ1-3 and V is TRBV7-6, with D unresolved. V was cut by 5 bases and J by 1 base, with 9 bases left in between. The CDR3 runs to 14 residues. Germline V gives CDR1 SGHVS, CDR2 FNYEAQ. CDR3 loop: CASSLGQSGNTIYF. Written as DNA, the CDR3 is TGTGCCAGCAGCCTAGGGCAGTCTGGAAACACCATATATTTT.

With respect to this clone: This same CDR3 is encoded by further DNA sequences in the sample. The V and J genes are TRBV7-9 and TRBJ2-7; D unresolved. CDR1 and CDR2 (germline): SEHNR, FQNEAQ (reference sequence). The CDR3 runs 14 residues. V shed 1 base and J shed 0 bases, with 7 bases lying between them. In DNA, the CDR3 is TGTGCCAGCAGCTTAGGCGGCGGCTCCTACGAGCAGTACTTC. Translated, it gives CASSLGGGSYEQYF.

J is TRBJ2-7 and V is TRBV12-3 or TRBV12-4; D unclear. V lost 3 bases and J 1 base, leaving 7 bases between the germline ends. This CDR3 spans 13 amino acids. The CDR3, as DNA: TGTGCCAGCAGTTTCAGGCAGTCCTACGAGCAGTACTTC. Translating gives CASSFRQSYEQYF.

This clone was seen only once. This chain connects TRBV9 to TRBJ2-3; 8 positions match TRBD2. The CDR3 length is 15 residues. Losses at the gene ends were 3 bases for V and 1 base for J; bases not matched to a gene: 4. The germline V gene has CDR1 SGDLS and CDR2 YYNGEE. CDR3 protein: CASSELSGGTDTQYF. For the CDR3, the DNA is TGTGCCAGCAGCGAACTTAGCGGGGGCACAGATACGCAGTATTTT.